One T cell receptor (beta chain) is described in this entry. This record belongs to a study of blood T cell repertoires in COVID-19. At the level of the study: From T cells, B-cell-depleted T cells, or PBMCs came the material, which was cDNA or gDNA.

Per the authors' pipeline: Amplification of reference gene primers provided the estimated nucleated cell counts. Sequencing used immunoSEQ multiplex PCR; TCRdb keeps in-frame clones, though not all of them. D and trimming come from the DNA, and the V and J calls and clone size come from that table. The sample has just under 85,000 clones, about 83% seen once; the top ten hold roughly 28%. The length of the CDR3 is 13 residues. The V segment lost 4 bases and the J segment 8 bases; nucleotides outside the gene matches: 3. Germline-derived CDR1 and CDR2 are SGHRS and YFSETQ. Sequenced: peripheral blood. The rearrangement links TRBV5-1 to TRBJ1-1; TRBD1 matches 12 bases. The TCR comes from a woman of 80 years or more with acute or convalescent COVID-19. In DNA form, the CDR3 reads TGCGCCAGCAGCCGCGGGACAGGGGGCGAAGCTTTCTTT. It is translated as CASSRGTGGEAFF.